This record covers a single TCR beta chain. Its antigen is unidentified. One junction end disagrees with the germline gene, perhaps due to a read error. The investigators made TCR beta cDNA from around 530 ng total RNA, using a constant-region primer. Three rounds of nested multiplex PCR with slightly modified ARM-PCR produced TCR beta libraries. Two initial PCR rounds of about 10 cycles each paired TRBV1-TRBV30 forward primers with a C-beta reverse primer. TCRdb redid the calling of the multiplex PCR reads with MiXCR, one entry per CDR3 protein. Counted here are approximately 37,000 distinct CDR3 sequences, roughly 77% occurring once; the ten biggest clones make up about 35%. CDR3 length: 11 amino acids. CDR1 is SQVTM and CDR2 is ANQGSEA in the germline V gene. This sample is drawn from a study of tumor-infiltrating lymphocytes in primary liver carcinoma. Overall study: Per sample, productive TCRbeta reads numbered roughly 3.5 to 7.5 million, similar across tissue types.

The roughly 18-32 mg bulk tissue piece was not sorted before simultaneous RNA and DNA extraction. Regarding the study as a whole: The study found tumor-adjacent and tumor-blood pairs overlapped less than tumor region pairs. Tumor top-250-clone fractions significantly exceeded those of blood (p = 0.039).

This clonotype was obtained from a man aged 35 to 55 with primary liver carcinoma and hepatitis B virus infection. Sequences were obtained from tumor-adjacent normal liver tissue. The chain couples TRBV29-1 to TRBJ2-3; possibly TRBD2 for D (5 bases). The CDR3 loop reads CSTGKTDKQYF. The DNA of the CDR3 is TGCAGCACGGGAAAGACTGATAAGCAGTATTTT.